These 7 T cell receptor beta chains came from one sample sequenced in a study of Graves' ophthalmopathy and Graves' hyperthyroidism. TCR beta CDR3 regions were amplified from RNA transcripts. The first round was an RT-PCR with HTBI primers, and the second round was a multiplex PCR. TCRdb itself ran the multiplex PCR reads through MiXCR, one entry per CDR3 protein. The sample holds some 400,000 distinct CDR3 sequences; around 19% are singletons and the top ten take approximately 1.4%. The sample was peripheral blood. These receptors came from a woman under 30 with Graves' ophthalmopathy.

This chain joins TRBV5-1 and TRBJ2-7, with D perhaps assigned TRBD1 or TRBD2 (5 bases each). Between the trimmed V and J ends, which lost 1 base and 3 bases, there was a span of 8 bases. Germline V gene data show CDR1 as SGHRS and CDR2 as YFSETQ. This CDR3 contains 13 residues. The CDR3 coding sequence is TGCGCCAGCAGCTTGATGGGGGTCTACGAGCAGTACTTC. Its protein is CASSLMGVYEQYF.

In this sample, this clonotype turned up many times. The chain's CDR3 is CASSLELSRETQYF. The DNA for the CDR3 is TGCGCCAGCAGCTTGGAGCTGTCTCGGGAGACCCAGTACTTC. The genes are TRBV5-1 and TRBJ2-5; no clear D gene. V lost 0 bases to trimming and J lost 5 bases, with 11 bases between them. The germline CDR1 and CDR2 sequences are SGHRS and YFSETQ. The CDR3 runs to 14 residues.

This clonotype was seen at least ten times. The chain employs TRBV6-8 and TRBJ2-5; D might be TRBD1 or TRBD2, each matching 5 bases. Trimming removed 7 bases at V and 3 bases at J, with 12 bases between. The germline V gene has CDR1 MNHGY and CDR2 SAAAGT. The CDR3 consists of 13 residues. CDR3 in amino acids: CASTLGTEETQYF. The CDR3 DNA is TGTGCCAGCACCCTTGGGACCGAAGAGACCCAGTACTTC.

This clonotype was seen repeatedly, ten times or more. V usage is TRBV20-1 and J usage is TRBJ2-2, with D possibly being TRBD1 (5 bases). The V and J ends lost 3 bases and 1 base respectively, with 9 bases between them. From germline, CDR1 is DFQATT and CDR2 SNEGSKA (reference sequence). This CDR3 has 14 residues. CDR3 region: CSARATGNTGELFF. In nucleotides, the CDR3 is TGCAGTGCTAGGGCCACAGGGAACACCGGGGAGCTGTTTTTT.

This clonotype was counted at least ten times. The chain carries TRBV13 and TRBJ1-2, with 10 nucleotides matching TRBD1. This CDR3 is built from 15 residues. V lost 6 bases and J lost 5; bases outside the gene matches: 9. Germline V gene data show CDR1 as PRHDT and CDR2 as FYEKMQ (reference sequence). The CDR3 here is CASSPRDRGQYGYTF. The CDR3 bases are TGTGCCAGCAGTCCTCGGGACAGGGGACAGTATGGCTACACCTTC. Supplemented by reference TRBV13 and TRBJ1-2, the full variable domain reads AAGVIQSPRHLIKEKRETATLKCYPIPRHDTVYWYQQGPGQDPQFLISFYEKMQSDKGSIPDRFSAQQFSDYHSELNMSSLELGDSALYFCASSPRDRGQYGYTFGSGTRLTVV.

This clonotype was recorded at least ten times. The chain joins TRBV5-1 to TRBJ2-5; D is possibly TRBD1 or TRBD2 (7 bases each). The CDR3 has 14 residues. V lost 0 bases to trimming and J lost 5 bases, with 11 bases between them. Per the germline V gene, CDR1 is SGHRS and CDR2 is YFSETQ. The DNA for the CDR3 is TGCGCCAGCAGCTTGGTTCAGGGGGGGGAGACCCAGTACTTC. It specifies CASSLVQGGETQYF.

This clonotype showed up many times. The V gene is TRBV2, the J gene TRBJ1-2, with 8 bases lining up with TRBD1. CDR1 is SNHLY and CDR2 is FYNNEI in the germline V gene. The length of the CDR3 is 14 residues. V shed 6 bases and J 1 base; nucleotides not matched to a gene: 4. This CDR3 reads CASRRGQVNYGYTF. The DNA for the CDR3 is TGTGCCAGCAGGAGGGGACAGGTTAACTATGGCTACACCTTC. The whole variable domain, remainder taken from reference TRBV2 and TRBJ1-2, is EPEVTQTPSHQVTQMGQEVILRCVPISNHLYFYWYRQILGQKVEFLVSFYNNEISEKSEIFDDQFSVERPDGSNFTLKIRSTKLEDSAMYFCASRRGQVNYGYTFGSGTRLTVV.